What follows is one T cell receptor (beta chain) and its context. The J segment lost 3 bases and the V segment lost 6 bases, leaving 11 bases of the junction unmatched. The germline gives CDR1 LNHDA, CDR2 SQIVND (reference sequence). This CDR3 is built from 16 residues. These data come from a study of blood T cell repertoires in COVID-19. Overall study: Acute and convalescent COVID-19 samples came from the United States, Italy and Spain.

Clones were sequenced by immunoSEQ multiplex PCR, and TCRdb holds only the in-frame ones, with some missing. The sample includes 80,000 to 100,000 clones, 81% of them seen just once. This TCR derives from a man aged 55 to 69 with acute or convalescent COVID-19. This chain uses TRBV19 with TRBJ1-2, with 9 bases that match TRBD1. Sequencing was done on a sample of peripheral blood. CDR3 protein: CASRDVGQGNDYGYTF. DNA of the CDR3: TGTGCCAGTAGGGACGTTGGACAGGGGAACGACTATGGCTACACCTTC.